Shown below are 10 T cell receptor beta chains from a single sample sequenced in a study of radiation and T cells in renal cell carcinoma. Described time point: baseline pretreatment blood. Treatment: 15 Gy SBRT to primary tumor, nephrectomy 4 weeks later. The protocol was immunoSEQ multiplex PCR, while the TCRdb copy is restricted to in-frame clones and leaves out a portion. The sample has more than 140,000 clones; roughly 80% are singletons. The sequences come from blood, collected from a patient whose treatment included radiotherapy and nephrectomy. The receptors come from a woman between 45 and 65 years old with renal cell carcinoma.

Written as DNA, the CDR3 is TGTGCCAGCGACTCCGAGTTAGCGGGGATGGCGGCCACAGATACGCAGTATTTT. It codes for CASDSELAGMAATDTQYF. The chain combines TRBV11-2 with TRBJ2-3; TRBD2 agrees at 8 bases. Germline loops: CDR1 SGHAT, CDR2 FQNNGV. This CDR3 comprises 18 residues. Trimming took 8 bases from V and 2 from J; bases not matched to a gene: 18.

The J gene is TRBJ1-2, the V gene TRBV27; TRBD1 is a possible D gene (5 bases). The CDR3 sequence is 18 residues long. Germline V gene lookup returns CDR1 MNHEY and CDR2 SMNVEV (reference sequence). The V gene lost 6 bases and the J gene lost 1 base, with 24 bases spanning the gap. The CDR3 nucleotides read TGTGCCAGCAGCGGACATAGCGGTCGGCGGCCCCTTAACTATGGCTACACCTTC. This codes for CASSGHSGRRPLNYGYTF.

V and J are TRBV7-2 and TRBJ1-1; 8 bases line up with TRBD1. The CDR3 spans 15 residues. Per germline, CDR1 SGHTA and CDR2 FQGNSA. Unmatched junction bases numbered 4, after V lost 4 bases and J lost 0 bases. The CDR3 sequence is CASSSGGGMNTEAFF. In nucleotides, the CDR3 is TGTGCCAGCAGCTCAGGGGGCGGGATGAACACTGAAGCTTTCTTT.

V usage is TRBV5-6 and J usage is TRBJ1-2, with unresolved D. The CDR3 spans 12 residues. The V gene lost 2 bases and the J gene lost 4 bases, with 6 bases spanning the gap. Per germline, CDR1 SGHDT and CDR2 YYEEEE. DNA of the CDR3: TGTGCCAGCAGCTTACCAAGCTATGGCTACACCTTC. It is translated as CASSLPSYGYTF.

V gene TRBV23-1 combines with J gene TRBJ2-7, with D perhaps TRBD1 or TRBD2 (5 bases each). TRBV23-1 is placed among ORFs of uncertain function. Trimming shortened V by 10 bases and J by 5 bases, and 12 bases separated the two germline ends. CDR3 length equals 11 residues. The CDR3 sequence is CAIPGAHEQYF. Written as DNA, the CDR3 is TGCGCCATCCCCGGGGCACACGAGCAGTACTTC.

This rearrangement joins TRBV6-1 to TRBJ1-5; D is unresolved. Germline V lookup: CDR1 MNHNS, CDR2 SASEGT. Trimming left V 0 bases short and J 5 bases short, with 5 bases between. The CDR3 contains 13 residues. CDR3 amino acids: CASSEALDQPQHF. The CDR3, as DNA: TGTGCCAGCAGTGAAGCACTTGATCAGCCCCAGCATTTT.

The chain recombines TRBV18 with TRBJ2-7, with a tentative D call TRBD1 (5 bases). Germline values: CDR1 KGHSH, CDR2 LQKENI. This CDR3 contains 13 residues. V was trimmed by 4 bases and J by 0 bases, leaving 7 bases between them. CDR3 nucleotide sequence: TGTGCCAGCTCACGCACAGGCTCCTACGAGCAGTACTTC. Residues: CASSRTGSYEQYF.

This clone has a handful of counts. The rearrangement joins TRBV10-3 to TRBJ1-2; D is unresolved. The CDR3 length is 14 residues. The V end was cut by 0 bases, the J end by 3 bases, with 8 bases between. Germline values: CDR1 ENHRY, CDR2 SYGVKD. The CDR3 loop reads CAISESISDYGYTF. As DNA, the CDR3 is TGTGCCATCAGTGAGTCGATCTCAGACTATGGCTACACCTTC.

J is TRBJ2-3 and V is TRBV6-4; D may be TRBD2 (5 bases). V was pared by 0 bases and J by 9 bases, with 13 bases between. Germline assignment: CDR1 MRHNA and CDR2 SNTAGT. This CDR3 contains 14 residues. CDR3 residues: CASSDSMTPGTQYF. The CDR3 DNA reads TGTGCCAGCAGTGACTCGATGACCCCGGGGACGCAGTATTTT.

The rearrangement links TRBV11-3 to TRBJ1-5; tentative D call: TRBD1 (5 bases). CDR1 and CDR2 from the germline V gene are SGHNT and YENEEA. The CDR3 has 15 amino acids. V was shortened by 5 bases and J by 4 bases, with 15 bases between the two germline ends. CDR3 loop: CASSLRDGVNQPQHF. Here the CDR3 DNA reads TGTGCCAGCAGCCTAAGGGACGGGGTTAATCAGCCCCAGCATTTT.